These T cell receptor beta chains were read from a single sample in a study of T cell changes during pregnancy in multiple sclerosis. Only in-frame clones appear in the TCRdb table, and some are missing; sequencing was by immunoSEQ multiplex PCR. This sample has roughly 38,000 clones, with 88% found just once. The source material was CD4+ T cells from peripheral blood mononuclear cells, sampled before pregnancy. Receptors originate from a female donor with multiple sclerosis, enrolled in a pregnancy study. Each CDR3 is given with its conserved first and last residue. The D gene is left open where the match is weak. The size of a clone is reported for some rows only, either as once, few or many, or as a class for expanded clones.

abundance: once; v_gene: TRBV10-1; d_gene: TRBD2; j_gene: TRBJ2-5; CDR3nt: TGCGCCAGCAGTGTGTCGGGAGGGGAGACCCAGTACTTC; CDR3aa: CASSVSGGETQYF
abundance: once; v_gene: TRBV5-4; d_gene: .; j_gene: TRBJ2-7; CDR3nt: TGTGCCAGCAGCTTGAGGGGATCGACCTACGAGCAGTACTTC; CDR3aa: CASSLRGSTYEQYF
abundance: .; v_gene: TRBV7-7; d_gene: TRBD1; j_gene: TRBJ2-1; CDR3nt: TGTGCCAGCAGCTCCGACAGGGTATCGGTCAATGAGCAGTTCTTC; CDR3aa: CASSSDRVSVNEQFF
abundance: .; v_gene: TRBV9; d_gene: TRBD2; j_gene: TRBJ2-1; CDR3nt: TGTGCCAGCAGCAGAATCCCGGGACTAGCGGGAGGGCGATCCTACAATGAGCAGTTCTTC; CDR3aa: CASSRIPGLAGGRSYNEQFF
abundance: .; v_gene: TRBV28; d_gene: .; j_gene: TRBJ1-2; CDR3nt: TGTGCCAGCAGTAGAGGGTTTGGCTACACCTTC; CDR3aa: CASSRGFGYTF
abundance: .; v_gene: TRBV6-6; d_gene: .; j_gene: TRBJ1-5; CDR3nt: TGTGCCAGCAGCTCCTACAATCAGCCCCAGCATTTT; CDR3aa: CASSSYNQPQHF
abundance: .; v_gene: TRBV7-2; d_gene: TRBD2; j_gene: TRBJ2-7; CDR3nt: TGTGCCAGCAGCTTGAGACGGGAGGTCAGCGAGCAGTACTTC; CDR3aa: CASSLRREVSEQYF
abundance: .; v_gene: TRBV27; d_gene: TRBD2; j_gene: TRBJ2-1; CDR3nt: TGTGCCAGCAGTCCAGGACTAGCGGGCTACAATGAGCAGTTCTTC; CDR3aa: CASSPGLAGYNEQFF
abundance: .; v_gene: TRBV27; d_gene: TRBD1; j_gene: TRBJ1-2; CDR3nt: TGTGCCACCTCCGGTAGTGGGACAGGGTATGGCTACACCTTC; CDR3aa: CATSGSGTGYGYTF
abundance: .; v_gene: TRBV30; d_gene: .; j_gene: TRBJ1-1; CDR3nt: TGTGCCTGGAAGAGAGGTATGAACACTGAAGCTTTCTTT; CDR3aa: CAWKRGMNTEAFF
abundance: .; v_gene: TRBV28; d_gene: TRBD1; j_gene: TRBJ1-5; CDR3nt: TGTGCCAGCAGTTTACCAGCGGGACAGGGGAATCAGCCCCAGCATTTT; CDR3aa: CASSLPAGQGNQPQHF
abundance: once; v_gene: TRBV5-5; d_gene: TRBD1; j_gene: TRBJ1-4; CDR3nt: TGTGCCAGCAGCTTGGCTGGGACAGGCCAGGGGAGAACTAATGAAAAACTGTTTTTT; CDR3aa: CASSLAGTGQGRTNEKLFF
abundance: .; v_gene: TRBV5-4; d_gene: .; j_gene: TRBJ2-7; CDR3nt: TGTGCCAGCAGCTTGTCCGGACAGCCCTCCTACGAGCAGTACTTC; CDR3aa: CASSLSGQPSYEQYF
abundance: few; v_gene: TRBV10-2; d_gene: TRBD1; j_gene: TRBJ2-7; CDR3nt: TGCGCCAGCAGTGAGCGGACAGGGGGCCCCTACGAGCAGTACTTC; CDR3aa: CASSERTGGPYEQYF
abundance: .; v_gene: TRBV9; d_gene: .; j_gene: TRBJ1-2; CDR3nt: TGTGCCAGCAGCGCCCAGGATTCTGGCTACACCTTC; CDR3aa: CASSAQDSGYTF
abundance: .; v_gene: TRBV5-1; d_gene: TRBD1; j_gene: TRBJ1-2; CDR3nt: TGCGCCAGCAGCTCGGGCGACAGGGATAACTATGGCTACACCTTC; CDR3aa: CASSSGDRDNYGYTF
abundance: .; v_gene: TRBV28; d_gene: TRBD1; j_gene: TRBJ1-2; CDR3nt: TGTGCCAGCAGTACAGGGGGCTACTATGGCTACACCTTC; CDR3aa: CASSTGGYYGYTF
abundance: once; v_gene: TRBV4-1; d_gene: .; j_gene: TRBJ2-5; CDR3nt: TGCGCCAGCAGCCACACGACTAGTCAGGAGACCCAGTACTTC; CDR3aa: CASSHTTSQETQYF
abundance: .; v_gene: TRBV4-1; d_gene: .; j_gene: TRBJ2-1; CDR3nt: TGCGCCAGCAGCCAAGAGGCCACGCGGAGCGCCTACAATGAGCAGTTCTTC; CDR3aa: CASSQEATRSAYNEQFF
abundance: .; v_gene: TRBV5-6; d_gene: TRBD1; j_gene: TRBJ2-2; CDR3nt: TGTGCCAGCAGCCTCCAGGGGGCGGTCACCGGGGAGCTGTTTTTT; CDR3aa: CASSLQGAVTGELFF
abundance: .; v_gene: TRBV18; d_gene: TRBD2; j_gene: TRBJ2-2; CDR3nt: TGTGCCAGCTCACCAGGACTAGCGGGAGTAACCGGGGAGCTGTTTTTT; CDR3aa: CASSPGLAGVTGELFF
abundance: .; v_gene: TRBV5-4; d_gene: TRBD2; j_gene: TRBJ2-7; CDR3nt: TGTGCCAGCAGCTTTGCCCGACTAGCGGGAGCGTCCCACGAGCAGTACTTC; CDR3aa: CASSFARLAGASHEQYF
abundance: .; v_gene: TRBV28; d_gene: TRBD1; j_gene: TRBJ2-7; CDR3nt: TGTGCCAGCAAGATCGACAGGGGGATTGGCGAGCAGTACTTC; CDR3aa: CASKIDRGIGEQYF
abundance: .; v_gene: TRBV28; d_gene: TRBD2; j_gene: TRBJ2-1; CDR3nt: TGTGCCAGCAGTTCGCCGGGACTAGCGGGACCCCTTTCGTTCTTC; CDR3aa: CASSSPGLAGPLSFF
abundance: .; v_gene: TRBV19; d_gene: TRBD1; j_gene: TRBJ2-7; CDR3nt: TGTGCCAGTAGTAATCCAGGGACAGGGGGCGGCTACGAGCAGTACTTC; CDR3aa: CASSNPGTGGGYEQYF
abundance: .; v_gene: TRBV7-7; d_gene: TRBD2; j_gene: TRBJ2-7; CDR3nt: TGTGCTAGCAGCCCCCATGCGGTAGCGGGAGACTACGAGCAGTACTTC; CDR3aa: CASSPHAVAGDYEQYF
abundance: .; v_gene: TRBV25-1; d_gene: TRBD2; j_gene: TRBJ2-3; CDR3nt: TGTGCCAGCAGTGAGGCGGGAGGGAATACGCAGTATTTT; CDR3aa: CASSEAGGNTQYF
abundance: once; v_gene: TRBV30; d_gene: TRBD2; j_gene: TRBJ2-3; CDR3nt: TGTGCCTGGAGTAGGGCGGCGGGAGACGCAGATACGCAGTATTTT; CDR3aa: CAWSRAAGDADTQYF
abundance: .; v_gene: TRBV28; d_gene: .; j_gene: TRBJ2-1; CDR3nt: TGTGCCAGCAGTTCCCAGCCACATGGGGCCGGGAATGAGCAGTTCTTC; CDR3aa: CASSSQPHGAGNEQFF
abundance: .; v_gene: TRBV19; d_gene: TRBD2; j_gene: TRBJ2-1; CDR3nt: TGTGCCAGTAAAATGTGGCGGGAGGGGAATGAGCAGTTCTTC; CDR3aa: CASKMWREGNEQFF
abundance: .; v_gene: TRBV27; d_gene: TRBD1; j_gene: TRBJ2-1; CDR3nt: TGTGCCAGCAGTTCCGAGGACAGGGGACACAATGAGCAGTTCTTC; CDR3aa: CASSSEDRGHNEQFF
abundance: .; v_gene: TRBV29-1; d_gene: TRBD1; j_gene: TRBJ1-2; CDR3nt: TGCAGCGTTGAGGGACAGGAGCTGGAGGGCTACACCTTC; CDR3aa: CSVEGQELEGYTF
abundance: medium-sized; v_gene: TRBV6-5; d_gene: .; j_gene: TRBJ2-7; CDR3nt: TGTGCCAGCTGGCACGAGCAGTACTTC; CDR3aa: CASWHEQYF
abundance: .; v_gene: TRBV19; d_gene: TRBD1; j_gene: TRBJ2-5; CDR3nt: TGTGCCAGTACCCCCGACAGGGCTAGGGAGACCCAGTACTTC; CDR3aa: CASTPDRARETQYF
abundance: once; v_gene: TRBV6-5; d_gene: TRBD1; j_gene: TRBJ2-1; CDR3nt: TGTGCCAGCACCGACACAGGGGTGGAGCAGTTCTTC; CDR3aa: CASTDTGVEQFF
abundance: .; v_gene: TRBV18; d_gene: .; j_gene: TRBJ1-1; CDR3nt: TGTGCCAGCTCACCGGTGGACAGACCACCTGAAGCTTTCTTT; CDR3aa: CASSPVDRPPEAFF
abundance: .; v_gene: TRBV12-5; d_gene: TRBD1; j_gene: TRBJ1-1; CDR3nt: TGTGCTAGTGGCCCGGGACAGGGCGCTTACACTGAAGCTTTCTTT; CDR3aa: CASGPGQGAYTEAFF
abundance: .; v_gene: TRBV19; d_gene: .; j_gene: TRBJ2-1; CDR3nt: TGTGCCAGTAGTTACGGGACTTACTACAATGAGCAGTTCTTC; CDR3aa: CASSYGTYYNEQFF
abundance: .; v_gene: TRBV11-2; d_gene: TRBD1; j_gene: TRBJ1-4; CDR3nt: TGTGCCAGCAGCCAAAGGACAGGGGCAACTAATGAAAAACTGTTTTTT; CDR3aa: CASSQRTGATNEKLFF
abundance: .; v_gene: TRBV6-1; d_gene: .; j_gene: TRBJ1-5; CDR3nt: TGTGCCAGCAGTGATAGTTGGGGGGATTCTCAGCCCCAGCATTTT; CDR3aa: CASSDSWGDSQPQHF
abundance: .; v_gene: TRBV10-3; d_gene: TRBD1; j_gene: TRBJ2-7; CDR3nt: TGTGCCATCAGTGAACAGGGGAGTACCGAGCAGTACTTC; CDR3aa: CAISEQGSTEQYF
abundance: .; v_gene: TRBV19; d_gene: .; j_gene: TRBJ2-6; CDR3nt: TGTGCCAGTAGCGGTGGGGCCAACGTCCTGACTTTC; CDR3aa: CASSGGANVLTF
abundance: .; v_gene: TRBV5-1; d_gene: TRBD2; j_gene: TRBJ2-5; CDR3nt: TGCGCCAGCAGCGGTAGCGGGAGGTACAGGGAGACCCAGTACTTC; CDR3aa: CASSGSGRYRETQYF
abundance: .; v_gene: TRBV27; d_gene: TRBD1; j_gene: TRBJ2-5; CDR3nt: TGTGCCAGCAGGGACAGGGGGAAAGAGACCCAGTACTTC; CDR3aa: CASRDRGKETQYF
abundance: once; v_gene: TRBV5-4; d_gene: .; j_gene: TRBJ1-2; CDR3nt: TGTGCCAGCTTACTTAGAGGGGGTAACTATGGCTACACCTTC; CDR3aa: CASLLRGGNYGYTF
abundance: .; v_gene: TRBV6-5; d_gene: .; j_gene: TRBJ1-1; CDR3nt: TGTGCCAGCAGTCGAACACGGCGGGGTTGGACTGAAGCTTTCTTT; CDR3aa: CASSRTRRGWTEAFF
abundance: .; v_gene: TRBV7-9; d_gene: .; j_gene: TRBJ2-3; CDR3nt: TGTGCCAGCAGCTTTTCCGGGACTAGCACAGATACGCAGTATTTT; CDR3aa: CASSFSGTSTDTQYF
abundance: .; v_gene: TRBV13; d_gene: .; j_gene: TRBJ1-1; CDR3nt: TGTGCCAGCAGCTTAGGCGGGGGGGCAGCCGAAGCTTTCTTT; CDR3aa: CASSLGGGAAEAFF
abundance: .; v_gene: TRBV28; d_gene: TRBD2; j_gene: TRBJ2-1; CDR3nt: TGTGCCAGGGTCCAAACTAGCGGGAAAAACCTCTCCTACAATGAGCAGTTCTTC; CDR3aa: CARVQTSGKNLSYNEQFF
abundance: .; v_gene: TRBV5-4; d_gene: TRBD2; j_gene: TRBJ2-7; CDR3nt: TGTGCCAGCAGACCAGGGCTAGCGGGAGGCTCCTCCTACGAGCAGTACTTC; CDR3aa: CASRPGLAGGSSYEQYF
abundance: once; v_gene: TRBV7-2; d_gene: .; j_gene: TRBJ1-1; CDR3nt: TGTGCCAGCAGCTTAGGAGGTATTAACAGGGCCACTGAAGCTTTCTTT; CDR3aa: CASSLGGINRATEAFF
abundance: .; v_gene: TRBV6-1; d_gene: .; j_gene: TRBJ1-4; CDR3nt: TGTGCCAGCACGCGGAGGCCACCTGAAAAACTGTTTTTT; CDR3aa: CASTRRPPEKLFF
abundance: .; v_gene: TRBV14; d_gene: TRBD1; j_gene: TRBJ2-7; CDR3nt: TGTGCCAGCAGCCAAGCCTTACAGGGGATAGCCTACGAGCAGTACTTC; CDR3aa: CASSQALQGIAYEQYF
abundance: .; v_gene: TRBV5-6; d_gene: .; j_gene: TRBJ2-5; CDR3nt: TGTGCCAGCAGCTCCCTACAGGGAGTGTTGGAGACCCAGTACTTC; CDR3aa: CASSSLQGVLETQYF
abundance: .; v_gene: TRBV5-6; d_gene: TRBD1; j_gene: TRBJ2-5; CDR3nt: TGTGCCAGCAGCGCGTCCGGGACAGAAGAGACCCAGTACTTC; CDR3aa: CASSASGTEETQYF
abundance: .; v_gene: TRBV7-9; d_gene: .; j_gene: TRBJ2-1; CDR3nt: TGTGCCAGCAACCCCCTCGGCGGCCTATACAATGAGCAGTTCTTC; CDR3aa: CASNPLGGLYNEQFF
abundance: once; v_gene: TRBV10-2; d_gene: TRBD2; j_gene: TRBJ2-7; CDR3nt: TGCGCCAGCAGTTTCACCGGGACTAGTGACGAGCAGTACTTC; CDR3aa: CASSFTGTSDEQYF
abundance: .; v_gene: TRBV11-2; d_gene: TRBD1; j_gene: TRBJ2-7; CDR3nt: TGTGCCAGCAGCCCGAGTCCGGGACAGGGCTTGCTTGAGCAGTACTTC; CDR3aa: CASSPSPGQGLLEQYF
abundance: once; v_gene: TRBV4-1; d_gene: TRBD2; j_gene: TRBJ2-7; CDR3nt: TGCGCCAGCAGAAACCCCTCTAGCGGAATCTACGAGCAGTACTTC; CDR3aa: CASRNPSSGIYEQYF